This T cell receptor beta chain was recovered during a study of T-cell memory formation after mild COVID-19. At least ten counts were recorded for this clonotype. Its antigen is not known. General study results and limits: That cross-reactive memory joined was suggested by some responding clones appearing in pre-infection memory.

TCRdb reanalysed the 5' RACE reads using MiXCR and keeps one entry per CDR3 protein. The sample has roughly 130,000 distinct CDR3 sequences, about a sixth seen once. The sample comprised PBMCs or a T cell subset sorted from them (not recorded which). The TCR comes from a man aged 18 to 30 who had mild COVID-19 (a few samples of this study predate the infection). Cell type and time point are not known.

The CDR3: CASSLGPGAQYF. CDR3 bases: TGCGCCAGCAGCTTGGGACCCGGGGCCCAGTACTTC. This chain joins TRBV5-1 and TRBJ2-5; maybe TRBD2 (5 bases). The CDR3 totals 12 residues. V lost 0 bases, J lost 9 bases, and 9 bases lay in between. The germline V gene has CDR1 SGHRS and CDR2 YFSETQ.